This T cell receptor beta chain was retrieved from a study of cytomegalovirus exposure and HLA in healthy donors (dated by TCRdb to about 2017). Regarding the complete study: According to an earlier analysis of a few hundred of the donors, about 179 million T cells yielded 117 million unique TCR beta sequences and approximately 280 Gb of sequence data. Around 300 gigabases of sequencing data and 78 million or so unique TCR sequences were included in an early release covering roughly 600 HLA-typed donors. Of the 350 to 450 genotyped donors, less than 90% were placed in the genetic ancestry cluster associated with self-reported Caucasian donors. The study aimed to test whether cataloging public T cell receptors could reveal signatures of past pathogen exposure. The T cell repertoires of around 670 subjects were profiled by immunosequencing and related to cytomegalovirus serostatus. In addition to the first cohort of 666 subjects, a separate validation cohort of 120 different subjects was used. To predict cytomegalovirus infection status, the study combined high-throughput TCR immunosequencing, statistical association of individual TCRs with disease status, and machine learning. To study patterns of TCR occurrence, a later analysis re-analyzed previously published TCR beta repertoires from several hundred donors and added high-resolution HLA genotyping. Rather than using new phenotypic data, the later analysis identified candidate immune exposures from TCR beta sequences and from how often those sequences occurred across donors. An earlier analysis of fewer than 700 of the donors applied high-throughput TCR beta sequencing to assess whether each TCR beta V gene segment acted as functional or pseudogenic. Donor age, sex, ethnicity and CMV serostatus were collected together with the repertoire data. A later genetic analysis took genome-wide SNP genotypes for about three fifths of the 666 donors and used that subset as a discovery cohort. Every repertoire in the discovery cohort had been generated on one and the same sequencing platform. Both class I and class II loci were covered by HLA typing, at four-digit resolution. The number of typed donors differed by locus: roughly 629-630 for A, B, C, DRB1 and DQB1; about 520 for DQA1; over 600 for DPA1; and around 490 for DPB1. Because of strong linkage in the cohort, four to six DR-DQ haplotypes were treated as single units for association and clustering. Among 398 genotyped donors of the cohort, an average of around 240,000 unique TCR beta nucleotide sequences were sequenced per donor, around 20% of them non-productive. General conclusions and limits of the study: Sequencing depth was assumed to be roughly uniform across donors in the presence/absence analyses, though that assumption may not hold. Some IMGT-functional V segments, including TRBV6-2 and TRBV6-3, could not be told apart with the 87-base-pair reads, so those segments were excluded. Most TCR sequences were observed very rarely across donors, whereas some public TCRs were present in many individuals. Compared with the 666-donor mean, donors in an Asian-associated ancestry cluster had fewer N-insertions in productive TCRs, according to a later genetic analysis. A later genetic analysis associated a missense DCLRE1C variant with V-gene and J-gene trimming of TCR beta chains, and an independent cohort replicated the association. A further reported finding was that TCR beta sequences accurately predicted the HLA-A and HLA-B alleles for most subjects in the first cohort. The authors suggested that the approach could potentially be extended to other disease states and immunological phenotypes. Specific HLA alleles were associated with roughly 16,000 TCR beta sequences at a false discovery rate of 0.05 in a later analysis. In the study, approximately 160 TCR beta chains were listed as associated with cytomegalovirus. Because counts were too low, 15 or so rarely observed V segments, including chromosome 9 orphons, were excluded from the earlier analysis of some 590 of the donors. HLA typing was unavailable for some donors at each locus, so association tests used only the typed subset. In vitro tests confirmed that a few of the cytomegalovirus-associated TCR beta chains recognize cytomegalovirus antigens. Correlated functional status among segregating V segments might be attributable to linkage disequilibrium, but an unknown experimental factor could not be ruled out. Broadly in line with IMGT annotations, most TCR beta V segments showed up in productive rearrangements about 87% or about 30% of the time in an earlier analysis of several hundred of the donors. Strong co-occurrence of HLA alleles, especially DR and DQ, made assigning TCR associations to individual alleles difficult. The classifier was reported to diagnose cytomegalovirus status with high specificity and sensitivity in both the original and validation cohorts. A cluster of highly shared sequence variants was judged likely to be a technical artifact of the sequencing pipeline. In this cohort, only TCR beta chains were sequenced, and detectable features were limited by the absence of alpha or paired-chain data. A later analysis found that most CMV-associated TCR beta chains appeared HLA-restricted, with HLA associations seemingly driven largely by CMV exposure. In a later analysis, the rate of TCR association differed among HLA loci, with DRB1 alleles having the most associated TCRs and HLA-C alleles having the fewest. CMV serostatus was the only immune exposure information available for the cohort. According to a later analysis, parvovirus B19, influenza, CMV and Epstein-Barr virus appeared linked to several top co-occurrence clusters. In a later analysis, HLA-associated TCR beta chains showed more clonal expansion and lower generation probabilities than non-associated chains that were equally common.

CDR1 and CDR2 are drawn from the germline V gene (reference sequence): MNHNY, SVGAGI. Germline trimming: 2 bases from V, 5 bases from J; junction bases outside gene matches: 4. Measured from the cysteine to the phenylalanine, the CDR3 is 15 residues long. The only DNA kept is the CDR3, 45 bases in frame from the first base. The library was produced with the immunoSEQ multiplex PCR assay. A mixture of 60 forward primers for TCR Vbeta segments and 13 reverse primers for TCR Jbeta segments was used in the multiplex PCR. The CDR3 region of rearranged TCR beta genes was amplified from genomic DNA with a multiplex PCR assay. On the Illumina HiSeq System, the amplified TCR beta libraries were sequenced as 87-base-pair reads. The original methods were these. A later analysis counted some 74 million unique TCR beta chains across the 550 to 700 repertoires, and roughly 9.9 million of these chains were shared by at least two donors. Raw reads were error-corrected and collapsed into unique sequences by a nearest-neighbor algorithm in which closely related sequences were merged to remove PCR and sequencing errors. Alignment of CDR3 sequences to IMGT reference sequences was used to assign V, D and J gene segments. For a sequence to be retained, a match of at least six nucleotides was required to both a V gene segment and a J gene segment. Rearrangements were called productive when the CDR3 lacked stop codons and stayed in frame with V and J; all others were non-productive. CDR3 was defined according to IMGT convention as the region running from the second conserved V-encoded cysteine to the conserved J-encoded phenylalanine. The earlier analysis of some 600 of the donors excluded sequences that lacked an unambiguous match to a single V gene segment. An earlier analysis of several hundred of the donors called V segments functional above 56.7% productive rearrangements and segregating when the between-donor standard deviation exceeded 5%. A statistical classification framework was developed to diagnose cytomegalovirus status using the catalog of TCR beta chain sequences. A later analysis assigned V and J genes by comparing TCR nucleotide sequences with IMGT/GENE-DB human TR gene sequences. The TCRdist pipeline was used in a later analysis to assign CDR3 sequences and most-parsimonious VDJ recombination scenarios. In a later analysis, every TCR beta chain was defined by the combination of its CDR3 amino acid sequence and its V-gene family, and reads without a unique V-gene family were dropped. A later analysis removed 550 to 650 highly shared, low-generation-probability nucleotide sequences to deal with suspected cross-contamination and a sequencing artifact. In a later analysis, a clonal expansion index for each public chain was calculated from normalized within-repertoire ranks of inferred template counts. A later analysis computed generation probabilities with a VDJ recombination model fitted to out-of-frame rearrangements, and checked the results against IGoR. A later analysis scored TCR-TCR, TCR-HLA and TCR-CMV co-occurrence with hypergeometric tests, applying a repertoire-size bias correction to TCR pairs. False discovery rates were estimated in a later analysis by permuting HLA or CMV assignments 20 times. In a later analysis, co-occurring TCRs were grouped using DBSCAN, with TCRdist sequence similarity added in when clustering inside HLA-allele-positive subsets. For co-occurrence clustering, repertoires with fewer than 30,000 or more than 120,000 public chains were excluded, along with roughly 5 repertoires with anomalous nucleotide sharing. Imported from immuneACCESS, the table was reduced by TCRdb to in-frame sequences with V and J called. These copies leave out some clones; in studies compared against another copy, an unresolved V gene accounts for under half, and the cause of the remainder is not known. V and J calls and clone size are as listed in that table; D and trimming were resolved from the DNA. The sample table contains about 150,000 clones; only one count was recorded for 65% to 75% of them. Approximately 2.8% of the sample belongs to the ten largest clones.

The cohort comprised several hundred healthy bone marrow donors. All cohort members were sampled while nominally healthy, although unrecorded immune exposures were likely present. The donor tested CMV seronegative and was one of the 352 seronegative cohort members. A peripheral blood sample was collected from each donor, and TCR beta sequencing was performed on peripheral blood mononuclear cells. Genomic DNA was extracted from the blood cell samples with the Qiagen DNeasy Blood Extraction Kit. For this clone: The specificity of this receptor is unknown. No clone much larger than this one lies a single base away; base qualities are absent.

This receptor was identified in a man younger than 30 in good health and CMV-seronegative. The rearrangement combines TRBV6-6 with TRBJ2-1; TRBD1 agrees with 9 junctional bases. The sequencing sample was made of PBMCs. The sequenced DNA: TGTGCCAGCAGTTACAAGGGACAGGGTAACAATGAGCAGTTCTTC. It translates as CASSYKGQGNNEQFF.